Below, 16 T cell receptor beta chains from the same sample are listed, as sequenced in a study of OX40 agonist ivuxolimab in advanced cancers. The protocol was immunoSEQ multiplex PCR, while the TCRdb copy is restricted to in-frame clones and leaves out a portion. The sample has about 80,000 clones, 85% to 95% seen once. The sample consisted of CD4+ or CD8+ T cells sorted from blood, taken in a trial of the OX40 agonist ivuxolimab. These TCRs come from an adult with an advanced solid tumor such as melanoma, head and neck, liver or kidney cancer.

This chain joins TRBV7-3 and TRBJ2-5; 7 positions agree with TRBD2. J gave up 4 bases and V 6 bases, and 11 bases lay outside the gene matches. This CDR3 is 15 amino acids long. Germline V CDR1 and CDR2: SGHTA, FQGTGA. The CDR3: CASSSPSSSGETQYF. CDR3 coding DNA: TGTGCCAGCAGTTCCCCCTCCTCTAGCGGAGAGACCCAGTACTTC.

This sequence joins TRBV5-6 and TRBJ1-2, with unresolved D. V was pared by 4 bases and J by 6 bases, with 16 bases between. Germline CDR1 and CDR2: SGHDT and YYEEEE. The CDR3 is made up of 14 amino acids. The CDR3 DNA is TGTGCCAGCAGCGGGAGGGCTATTGCCCATGGCTACACCTTC. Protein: CASSGRAIAHGYTF.

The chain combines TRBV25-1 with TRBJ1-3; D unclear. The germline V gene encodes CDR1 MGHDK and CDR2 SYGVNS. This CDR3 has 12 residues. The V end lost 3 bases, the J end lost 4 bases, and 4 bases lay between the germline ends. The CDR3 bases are TGTGCCAGCAGTGAGTTCGGAAACACCATATATTTT. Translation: CASSEFGNTIYF.

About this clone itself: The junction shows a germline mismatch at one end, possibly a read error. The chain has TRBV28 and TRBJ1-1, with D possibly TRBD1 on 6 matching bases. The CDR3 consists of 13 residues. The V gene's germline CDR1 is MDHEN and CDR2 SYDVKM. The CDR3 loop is CACRTAVNTEAFF. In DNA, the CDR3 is TGTGCCTGCAGGACAGCCGTGAACACTGAAGCTTTCTTT.

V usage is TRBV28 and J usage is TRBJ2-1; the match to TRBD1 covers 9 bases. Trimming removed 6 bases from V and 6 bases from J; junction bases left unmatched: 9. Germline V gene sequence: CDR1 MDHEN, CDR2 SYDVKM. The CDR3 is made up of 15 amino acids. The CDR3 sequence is CASSVQGALGNEQFF. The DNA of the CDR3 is TGTGCCAGCAGCGTACAGGGGGCCTTGGGCAATGAGCAGTTCTTC.

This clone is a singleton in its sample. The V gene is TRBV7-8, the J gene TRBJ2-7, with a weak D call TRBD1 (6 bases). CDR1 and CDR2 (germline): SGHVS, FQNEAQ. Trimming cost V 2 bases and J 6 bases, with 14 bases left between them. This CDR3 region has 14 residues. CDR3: CASSLKRGKVEQYF. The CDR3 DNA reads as TGTGCCAGCAGCTTAAAGAGGGGGAAAGTCGAGCAGTACTTC.

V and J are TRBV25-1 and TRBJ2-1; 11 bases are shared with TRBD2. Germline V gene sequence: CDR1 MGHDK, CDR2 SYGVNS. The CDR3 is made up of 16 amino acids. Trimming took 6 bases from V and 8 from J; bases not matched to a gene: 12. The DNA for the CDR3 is TGTGCCAGCAGCCTTAGCGGGAGGGCCGGTTCCGATGAGCAGTTCTTC. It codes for CASSLSGRAGSDEQFF.

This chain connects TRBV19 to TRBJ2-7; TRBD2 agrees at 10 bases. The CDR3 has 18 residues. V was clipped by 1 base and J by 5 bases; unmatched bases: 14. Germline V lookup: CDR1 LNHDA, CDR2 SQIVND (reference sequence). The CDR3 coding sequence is TGTGCCAGTAGTATAGGAGGAGCTAGCGGGAGTTTTGTCCACGAGCAGTACTTC. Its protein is CASSIGGASGSFVHEQYF.

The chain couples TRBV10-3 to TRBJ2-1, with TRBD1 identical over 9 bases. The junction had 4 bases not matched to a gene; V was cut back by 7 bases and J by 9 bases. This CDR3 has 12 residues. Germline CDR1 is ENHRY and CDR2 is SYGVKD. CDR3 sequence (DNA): TGTGCCATCAATAGACAGGGGGGTGAGCAGTTCTTC. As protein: CAINRQGGEQFF.

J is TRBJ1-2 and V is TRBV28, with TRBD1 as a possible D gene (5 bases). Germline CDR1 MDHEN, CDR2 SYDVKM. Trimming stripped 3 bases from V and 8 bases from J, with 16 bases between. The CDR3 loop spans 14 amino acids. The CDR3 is CASSFPRGSSGYTF. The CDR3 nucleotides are TGTGCCAGCAGTTTTCCCCGGGGGAGCAGCGGCTACACCTTC.

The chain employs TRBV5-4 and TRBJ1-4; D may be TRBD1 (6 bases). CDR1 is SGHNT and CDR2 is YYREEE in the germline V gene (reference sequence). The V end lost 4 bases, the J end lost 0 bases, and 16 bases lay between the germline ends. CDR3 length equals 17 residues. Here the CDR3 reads CASSTGGAGTTNEKLFF. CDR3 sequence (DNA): TGTGCCAGCAGCACTGGGGGGGCGGGTACAACTAATGAAAAACTGTTTTTT.

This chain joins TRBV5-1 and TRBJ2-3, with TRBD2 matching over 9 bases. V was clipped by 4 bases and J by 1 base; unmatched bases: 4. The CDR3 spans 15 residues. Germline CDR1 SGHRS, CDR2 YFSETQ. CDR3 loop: CASSKIAGGTDTQYF. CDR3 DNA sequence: TGCGCCAGCAGCAAAATAGCGGGGGGCACAGATACGCAGTATTTT.

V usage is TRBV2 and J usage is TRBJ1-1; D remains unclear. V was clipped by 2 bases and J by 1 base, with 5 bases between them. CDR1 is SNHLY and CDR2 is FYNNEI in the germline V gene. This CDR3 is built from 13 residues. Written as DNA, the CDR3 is TGTGCCAGCAGTGAAATGGGGAACACTGAAGCTTTCTTT. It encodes CASSEMGNTEAFF. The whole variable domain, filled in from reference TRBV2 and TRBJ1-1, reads EPEVTQTPSHQVTQMGQEVILRCVPISNHLYFYWYRQILGQKVEFLVSFYNNEISEKSEIFDDQFSVERPDGSNFTLKIRSTKLEDSAMYFCASSEMGNTEAFFGQGTRLTVV.

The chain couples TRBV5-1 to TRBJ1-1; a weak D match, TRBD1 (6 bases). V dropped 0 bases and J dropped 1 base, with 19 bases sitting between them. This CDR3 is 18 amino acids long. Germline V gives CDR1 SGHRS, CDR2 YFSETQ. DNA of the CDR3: TGCGCCAGCAGCTTGGCCCCCTCTCCGATACAGGGGAACACTGAAGCTTTCTTT. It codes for CASSLAPSPIQGNTEAFF.

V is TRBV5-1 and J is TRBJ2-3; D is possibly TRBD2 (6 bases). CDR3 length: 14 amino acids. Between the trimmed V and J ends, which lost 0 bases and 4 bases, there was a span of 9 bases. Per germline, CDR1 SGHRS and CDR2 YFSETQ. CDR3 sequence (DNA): TGCGCCAGCAGCTTGGCGCCGGGGGCAGATACGCAGTATTTT. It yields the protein CASSLAPGADTQYF. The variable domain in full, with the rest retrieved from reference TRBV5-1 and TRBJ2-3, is KAGVTQTPRYLIKTRGQQVTLSCSPISGHRSVSWYQQTPGQGLQFLFEYFSETQRNKGNFPGRFSGRQFSNSRSEMNVSTLELGDSALYLCASSLAPGADTQYFGPGTRLTVL.

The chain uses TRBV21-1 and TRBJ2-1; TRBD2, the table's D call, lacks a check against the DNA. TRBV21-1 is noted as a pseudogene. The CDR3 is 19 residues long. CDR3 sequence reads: CASSKISGAGGLSYNEQFF. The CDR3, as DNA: TGTGCCAGCAGCAAAATAAGCGGAGCGGGAGGGCTCTCCTACAATGAGCAGTTCTTC.